Listed below are T cell receptor beta chains from one sample, sequenced in a study of shared T cell receptors in the human thymus. Assay used: immunoSEQ multiplex PCR; TCRdb lists only in-frame clones, some missing. The sample lists over 450,000 clones; around three quarters were seen once. A further study also used this sample, focusing on human thymus T cells.

The sample was thymocytes. Every receptor here comes from a boy in the first two years of life with a congenital heart defect. Both conserved end residues are part of each CDR3. Each record gives: CDR3 protein, CDR3 DNA, V gene, clone size, D gene, J gene. A D gene is named only where the DNA matches it firmly. Rows give clone size only sometimes, using once, few, many, or a class for an expanded clone.

CASSLRTLGEKLFF | TGTGCCAGCAGCTTAAGGACACTCGGCGAAAAACTGTTTTTT | TRBV11-2 | NA | NA | TRBJ1-4
CASSQGTGLGAGELFF | TGCGCCAGCAGCCAGGGGACTGGACTAGGGGCCGGGGAGCTGTTTTTT | TRBV4-3 | NA | TRBD2 | TRBJ2-2
CASSQGDRGHAYEQYF | TGTGCCAGCAGCCAAGGGGACAGGGGCCATGCCTACGAGCAGTACTTC | TRBV4-2 | NA | TRBD1 | TRBJ2-7
CASSQVAGPSVLEQYF | TGTGCCAGCAGCCAAGTGGCGGGGCCCTCCGTGTTGGAGCAGTACTTC | TRBV4-2 | once | NA | TRBJ2-7
CASSSRRLAGGLDTQYF | TGCGCCAGCAGTTCCCGAAGACTAGCGGGAGGGTTAGATACGCAGTATTTT | TRBV4-3 | NA | TRBD2 | TRBJ2-3
CASSLSIWRENQETQYF | TGTGCCAGCTCACTTTCAATTTGGCGGGAGAACCAAGAGACCCAGTACTTC | TRBV18 | NA | TRBD2 | TRBJ2-5
CASSQVGGTGVNYGYTF | TGTGCCAGCAGCCAAGTGGGAGGAACAGGGGTTAACTATGGCTACACCTTC | TRBV14 | NA | TRBD1 | TRBJ1-2
CASSGDYESSTDTQYF | TGTGCCAGCAGTGGGGACTACGAGTCTAGCACAGATACGCAGTATTTT | TRBV27 | NA | TRBD2 | TRBJ2-3
CASSPGAGELFF | TGTGCCAGCAGTCCCGGAGCCGGGGAGCTGTTTTTT | TRBV6-5 | NA | NA | TRBJ2-2
CAAPQGTGVAEAFF | TGCGCCGCCCCACAGGGGACGGGGGTCGCTGAAGCTTTCTTT | TRBV23-1 | NA | TRBD1 | TRBJ1-1
CASSLVYRREVYEQYF | TGTGCCAGCAGCTTAGTATACAGGCGAGAGGTGTACGAGCAGTACTTC | TRBV7-2 | NA | NA | TRBJ2-7
CASSLTSGKEWRDTQYF | TGTGCCAGCAGCCTCACTAGCGGGAAGGAGTGGAGGGATACGCAGTATTTT | TRBV7-2 | NA | TRBD2 | TRBJ2-3
CASSPDTDTQYF | TGTGCCAGCAGCCCAGACACAGATACGCAGTATTTT | TRBV9 | NA | NA | TRBJ2-3
CASSLGGTGELFF | TGCGCCAGCAGCTTGGGCGGGACCGGGGAGCTGTTTTTT | TRBV5-1 | NA | NA | TRBJ2-2
CASSLTGDGYTF | TGTGCCAGCAGCCTCACAGGGGATGGCTACACCTTC | TRBV11-2 | few | TRBD1 | TRBJ1-2
CASSPDRACEKLFF | TGTGCCAGCAGTCCTGACAGGGCCTGTGAAAAACTGTTTTTT | TRBV27 | NA | TRBD1 | TRBJ1-4
CATEPPGREQFF | TGTGCCACCGAGCCCCCGGGGAGGGAGCAGTTCTTC | TRBV2 | NA | NA | TRBJ2-1
CASSTSQDRDYEQYF | TGCGCCAGCAGCACTAGTCAGGACAGGGACTACGAGCAGTACTTC | TRBV5-1 | NA | TRBD1 | TRBJ2-7
CASSHGLAGNQETQYF | TGCGCCAGCAGCCACGGACTAGCGGGAAATCAGGAGACCCAGTACTTC | TRBV4-1 | NA | TRBD2 | TRBJ2-5
CASSAVDRLSGIYEQYF | TGTGCCAGCAGCGCAGTGGATAGATTAAGCGGAATCTACGAGCAGTACTTC | TRBV9 | NA | NA | TRBJ2-7
CASSLSGGVGNTIYF | TGTGCCAGCAGTTTATCAGGAGGGGTTGGAAACACCATATATTTT | TRBV27 | NA | NA | TRBJ1-3
CASSESQDRGTFSYEQYF | TGTGCCAGCAGTGAATCTCAGGACAGGGGGACCTTTAGTTACGAGCAGTACTTC | TRBV6-1 | NA | TRBD1 | TRBJ2-7
CASSQEVRETQYF | TGCGCCAGCAGCCAAGAGGTCAGAGAGACCCAGTACTTC | TRBV4-3 | NA | NA | TRBJ2-5
CASSAGTKTRNEQFF | TGTGCCAGCAGCGCCGGGACAAAAACCCGGAATGAGCAGTTCTTC | TRBV9 | NA | NA | TRBJ2-1
CASSLGGQGGQPQHF | TGTGCCAGCAGCTTAGGAGGGCAGGGAGGACAGCCCCAGCATTTT | TRBV7-8 | NA | NA | TRBJ1-5
CASSNYYRGSPTETQYF | TGCGCCAGCAGCAACTACTACAGGGGCTCCCCAACAGAGACCCAGTACTTC | TRBV5-1 | NA | TRBD1 | TRBJ2-5
CASSGIVTPRLAAGEQYF | TGTGCCAGCAGCGGAATCGTGACCCCGCGGCTAGCGGCTGGCGAGCAGTACTTC | TRBV7-9 | NA | TRBD2 | TRBJ2-7
CASSELAGTSGFQETQYF | TGCGCCAGCAGTGAGCTAGCCGGGACTAGCGGATTCCAAGAGACCCAGTACTTC | TRBV10-2 | NA | TRBD2 | TRBJ2-5
CASSELRRSGSTDTQYF | TGTGCCAGCAGTGAATTGCGGCGTAGCGGAAGCACAGATACGCAGTATTTT | TRBV25-1 | NA | NA | TRBJ2-3
CASSLRRERGNTIYF | TGTGCCAGCAGCTTGCGACGGGAGCGTGGAAACACCATATATTTT | TRBV5-4 | NA | NA | TRBJ1-3
CASSQGLGGTRDEQFF | TGCGCCAGCAGCCAGGGACTAGGTGGAACTCGAGATGAGCAGTTCTTC | TRBV4-3 | NA | TRBD2 | TRBJ2-1
CASTRSSQETQYF | TGTGCCAGCACTCGTAGCAGCCAAGAGACCCAGTACTTC | TRBV6-1 | NA | NA | TRBJ2-5
CAISESRGRNQPQHF | TGTGCCATCAGTGAGTCGAGGGGGCGCAATCAGCCCCAGCATTTT | TRBV10-3 | NA | TRBD1 | TRBJ1-5
CASSLETSGLSSYNEQFF | TGTGCCAGCAGCTTGGAGACTAGCGGCCTGAGCTCCTACAATGAGCAGTTCTTC | TRBV5-6 | once | TRBD2 | TRBJ2-1
CASKLATHYEQYF | TGTGCCAGCAAACTAGCGACTCACTACGAGCAGTACTTC | TRBV27 | NA | TRBD2 | TRBJ2-7
CASRPTRAVDTQYF | TGTGCCAGCAGACCTACTAGAGCCGTGGATACGCAGTATTTT | TRBV27 | NA | NA | TRBJ2-3
CASRRTGVGNEQFF | TGCGCCAGCAGGAGGACTGGGGTCGGGAATGAGCAGTTCTTC | TRBV5-1 | NA | NA | TRBJ2-1
CASSERGAEQYF | TGTGCCAGCAGTGAACGCGGGGCCGAGCAGTACTTC | TRBV6-5 | once | NA | TRBJ2-7
CASSLGNRQNGYTF | TGCGCCAGCAGCTTGGGTAACCGACAGAACGGCTACACCTTC | TRBV5-1 | once | NA | TRBJ1-2